Each of the 19 T cell receptor beta chains below was sequenced from the same sample in a study of T cells expressing NK-cell markers. TCRdb re-called the 5' RACE reads, yielding one record per CDR3 amino acid sequence without DNA. The repertoire table contains 300,000 to 500,000 distinct CDR3 sequences. The source material was blood T cells: a sorted CD56 or NKG2C T cell subset, CD4+ or CD8+ T cells, or bulk PBMC T cells (not recorded which). These receptors were taken from a woman in her 50s in good health.

The rearrangement joins TRBV14 to TRBJ1-1; checking the TCRdb D call of TRBD1 is not possible without DNA. The CDR3 has 15 amino acids. Per the germline V gene, CDR1 is SGHDN and CDR2 is FVKESK. CDR3 amino acids: CASSQVGGLNTEAFF.

The chain has TRBV6-6 and TRBJ2-2; TCRdb's D call, TRBD1, is unchecked because there is no DNA. Germline V CDR1 and CDR2: MNHNY, SVGAGI (reference sequence). This CDR3 comprises 14 residues. CDR3 residues: CASSYPGQPGELFF.

V usage is TRBV20-1 and J usage is TRBJ1-1. CDR1 is DFQATT, CDR2 SNEGSKA, per germline (reference sequence). The CDR3 extends over 15 amino acids. The CDR3 is CSARDRGTGSTEAFF.

The rearrangement uses TRBV12-3 or TRBV12-4 and TRBJ2-1; TCRdb's assignment of TRBD2 cannot be checked, as there is no DNA. CDR3 length: 16 residues. CDR3 amino acids: CASLLGGSSFRNEQFF.

The rearrangement uses TRBV6-4 and TRBJ2-1. This CDR3 is built from 11 residues. CDR1 MRHNA and CDR2 SNTAGT come from the germline V gene. The CDR3: CASGSGVEQFF.

The chain's CDR3 is CATSREYRADTQYF. The chain uses TRBV15 and TRBJ2-3. The length of the CDR3 is 14 residues. Germline CDR1 reads LNHNV; CDR2 reads YYDKDF (reference sequence).

V gene TRBV27 combines with J gene TRBJ2-1. CDR1 is MNHEY, CDR2 SMNVEV, per germline (reference sequence). There are 11 residues in the CDR3. The CDR3 protein is CASSRLGEQFF.

The V gene is TRBV6-5, the J gene TRBJ2-7; TCRdb selects TRBD2, and the lack of DNA leaves this call unchecked. Germline assignment: CDR1 MNHEY and CDR2 SVGAGI. This CDR3 is 15 amino acids long. This CDR3 is CASSYFSTGGIEQYF.

V usage is TRBV20-1 and J usage is TRBJ2-7; the TCRdb call, TRBD1, lacks DNA for checking. The CDR3 totals 17 residues. Germline CDR1 and CDR2: DFQATT and SNEGSKA (reference sequence). This CDR3 reads CSAREGGSGRFDYEQYF.

The chain joins TRBV7-9 to TRBJ2-7; absent DNA, TCRdb's TRBD2 call cannot be checked. The V gene's germline CDR1 is SEHNR and CDR2 FQNEAQ (reference sequence). There are 13 residues in the CDR3. CDR3 in amino acids: CASNRAGTYEQYF.

This chain uses TRBV4-1 with TRBJ2-3; TCRdb reports TRBD2, a call that lacks DNA to check it against. The CDR3 runs to 17 residues. The germline V gene has CDR1 MGHRA and CDR2 YSYEKL. CDR3 residues: CASSQAYGSPGADTQYF.

This chain joins TRBV12-3 or TRBV12-4 and TRBJ2-7. CDR3 length: 14 amino acids. The CDR3 loop reads CASSSKTGLSEQYF.

This chain links TRBV12-3 or TRBV12-4 with TRBJ2-1. CDR3 size: 14 residues. The CDR3 sequence is CASSLVRVIHEQFF.

This rearrangement joins TRBV6-2 or TRBV6-3 to TRBJ2-7; the TCRdb D gene call, TRBD1, has no DNA to confirm it. There are 14 residues in the CDR3. CDR1 is MNHEY and CDR2 is SVGEGT in the germline V gene. The CDR3 protein is CASKLDRAVGEQYF.

The chain couples TRBV5-5 to TRBJ2-2. CDR1 SGHKS and CDR2 YYEKEE come from the germline V gene (reference sequence). The CDR3 length is 15 residues. This chain's CDR3 is CASSLAVRSTGELFF.

The chain links TRBV6-6 to TRBJ2-3; TCRdb proposes TRBD1, but this gene call is untestable without DNA. CDR1 and CDR2 from the germline V gene are MNHNY and SVGAGI (reference sequence). The CDR3 extends over 14 amino acids. Here the CDR3 reads CASQDRGNADTQYF.

The chain recombines TRBV29-1 with TRBJ1-4. This CDR3 is built from 12 residues. Germline CDR1 SQVTM, CDR2 ANQGSEA. This chain's CDR3 is CSVEQGNEKLFF. The full variable domain, with the rest looked up from reference TRBV29-1 and TRBJ1-4, is SAVISQKPSRDICQRGTSLTIQCQVDSQVTMMFWYRQQPGQSLTLIATANQGSEATYESGFVIDKFPISRPNLTFSTLTVSNMSPEDSSIYLCSVEQGNEKLFFGSGTQLSVL.

J is TRBJ2-3 and V is TRBV11-3; there is no DNA to check the TCRdb D call of TRBD2. The length of the CDR3 is 15 residues. CDR1 is SGHNT, CDR2 YENEEA, per germline. Here the CDR3 reads CASSLSGSLGDTQYF.

The J gene is TRBJ2-1, the V gene TRBV12-3 or TRBV12-4; the TCRdb call, TRBD2, lacks DNA for checking. This CDR3 has 15 residues. The CDR3 spells CASTPEAGGPNEQFF.